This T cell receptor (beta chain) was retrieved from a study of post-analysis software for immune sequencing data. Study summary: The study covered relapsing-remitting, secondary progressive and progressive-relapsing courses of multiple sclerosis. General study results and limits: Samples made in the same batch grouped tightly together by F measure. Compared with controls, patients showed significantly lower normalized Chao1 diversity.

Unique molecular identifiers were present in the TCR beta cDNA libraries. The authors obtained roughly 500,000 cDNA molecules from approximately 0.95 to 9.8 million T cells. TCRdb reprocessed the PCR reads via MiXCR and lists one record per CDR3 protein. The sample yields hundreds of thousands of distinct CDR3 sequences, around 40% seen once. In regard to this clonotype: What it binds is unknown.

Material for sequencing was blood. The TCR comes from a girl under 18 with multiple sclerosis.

The CDR3 spells CASSLGSWTQYF. As DNA, the CDR3 is TGTGCCAGCAGCTTAGGCAGTTGGACCCAGTACTTC. The chain employs TRBV13 and TRBJ2-4; D is undetermined. The J call may be in error: the DNA end matches TRBJ2-5 better. CDR3 size: 12 residues. Germline V gene lookup returns CDR1 PRHDT and CDR2 FYEKMQ (reference sequence).